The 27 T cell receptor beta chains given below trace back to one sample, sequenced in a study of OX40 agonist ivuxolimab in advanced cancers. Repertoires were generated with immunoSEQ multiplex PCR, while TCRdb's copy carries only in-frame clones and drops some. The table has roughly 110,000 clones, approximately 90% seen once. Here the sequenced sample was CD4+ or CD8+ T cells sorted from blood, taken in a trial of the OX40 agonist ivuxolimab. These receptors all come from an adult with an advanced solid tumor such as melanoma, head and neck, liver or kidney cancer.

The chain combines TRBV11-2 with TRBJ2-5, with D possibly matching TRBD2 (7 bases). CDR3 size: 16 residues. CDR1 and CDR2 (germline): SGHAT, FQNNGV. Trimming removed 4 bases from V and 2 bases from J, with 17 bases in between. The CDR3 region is CASSSRGGVGQETQYF. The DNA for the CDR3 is TGTGCCAGCAGCTCCCGAGGGGGGGTGGGGCAAGAGACCCAGTACTTC.

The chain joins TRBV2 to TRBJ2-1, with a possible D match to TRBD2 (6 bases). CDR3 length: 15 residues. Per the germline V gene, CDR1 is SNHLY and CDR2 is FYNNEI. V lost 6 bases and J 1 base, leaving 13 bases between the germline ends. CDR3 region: CASSLGGTSYNEQFF. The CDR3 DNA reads TGTGCCAGCAGCCTCGGGGGTACATCCTACAATGAGCAGTTCTTC.

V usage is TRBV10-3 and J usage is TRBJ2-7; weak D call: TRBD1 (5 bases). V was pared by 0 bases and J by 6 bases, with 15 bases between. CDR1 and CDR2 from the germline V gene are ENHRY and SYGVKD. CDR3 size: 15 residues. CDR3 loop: CAISESQGVLPEQYF. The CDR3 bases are TGTGCCATCAGTGAGTCGCAAGGGGTCCTCCCCGAGCAGTACTTC.

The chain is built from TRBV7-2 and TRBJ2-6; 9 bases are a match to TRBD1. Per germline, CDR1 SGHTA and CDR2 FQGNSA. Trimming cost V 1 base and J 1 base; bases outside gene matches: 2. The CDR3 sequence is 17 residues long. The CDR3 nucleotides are TGTGCCAGCAGCTTAGATGGGACAGGGTCTGGGGCCAACGTCCTGACTTTC. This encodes CASSLDGTGSGANVLTF.

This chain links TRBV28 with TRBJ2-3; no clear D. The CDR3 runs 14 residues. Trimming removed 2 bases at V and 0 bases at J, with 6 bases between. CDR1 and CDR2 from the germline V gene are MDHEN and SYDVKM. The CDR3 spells CASSLPDSTDTQYF. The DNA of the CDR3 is TGTGCCAGCAGTTTACCTGACAGCACAGATACGCAGTATTTT.

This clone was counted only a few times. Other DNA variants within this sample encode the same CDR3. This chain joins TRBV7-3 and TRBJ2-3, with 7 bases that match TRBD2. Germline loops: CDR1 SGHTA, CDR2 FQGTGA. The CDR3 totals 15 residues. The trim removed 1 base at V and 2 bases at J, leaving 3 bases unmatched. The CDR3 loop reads CASSLMGGSTDTQYF. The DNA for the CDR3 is TGTGCCAGCAGCTTAATGGGAGGGTCCACAGATACGCAGTATTTT. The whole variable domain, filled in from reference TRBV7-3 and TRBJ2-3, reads GAGVSQTPSNKVTEKGKYVELRCDPISGHTALYWYRQSLGQGPEFLIYFQGTGAADDSGLPNDRFFAVRPEGSVSTLKIQRTERGDSAVYLCASSLMGGSTDTQYFGPGTRLTVL.

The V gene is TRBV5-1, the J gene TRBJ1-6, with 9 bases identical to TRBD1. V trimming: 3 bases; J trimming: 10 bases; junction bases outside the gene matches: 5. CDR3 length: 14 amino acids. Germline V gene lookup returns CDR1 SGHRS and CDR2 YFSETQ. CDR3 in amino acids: CASSWGQGGSPLHF. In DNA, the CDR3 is TGCGCCAGCAGCTGGGGACAGGGCGGATCACCCCTCCACTTT.

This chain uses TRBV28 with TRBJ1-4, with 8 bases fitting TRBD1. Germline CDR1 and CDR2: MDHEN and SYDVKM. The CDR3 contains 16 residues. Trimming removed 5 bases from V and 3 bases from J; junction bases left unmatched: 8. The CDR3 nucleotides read TGTGCCAGCAGTAGAATACACAGGGGGGCTAATGAAAAACTGTTTTTT. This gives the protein CASSRIHRGANEKLFF.

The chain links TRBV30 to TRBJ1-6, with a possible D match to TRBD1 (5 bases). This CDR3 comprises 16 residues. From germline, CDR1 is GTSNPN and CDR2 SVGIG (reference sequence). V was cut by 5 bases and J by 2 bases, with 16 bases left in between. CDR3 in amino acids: CAWSGTAVAYNSPLHF. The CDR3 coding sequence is TGTGCCTGGTCCGGGACCGCGGTAGCCTATAATTCACCCCTCCACTTT.

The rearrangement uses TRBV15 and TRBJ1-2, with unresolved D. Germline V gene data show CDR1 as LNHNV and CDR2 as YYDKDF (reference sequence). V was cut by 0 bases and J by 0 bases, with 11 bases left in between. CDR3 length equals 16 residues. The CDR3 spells CATSRDLVGSNYGYTF. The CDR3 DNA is TGTGCCACCAGCAGAGATCTGGTAGGATCTAACTATGGCTACACCTTC. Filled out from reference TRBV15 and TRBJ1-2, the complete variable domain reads DAMVIQNPRYQVTQFGKPVTLSCSQTLNHNVMYWYQQKSSQAPKLLFHYYDKDFNNEADTPDNFQSRRPNTSFCFLDIRSPGLGDTAMYLCATSRDLVGSNYGYTFGSGTRLTVV.

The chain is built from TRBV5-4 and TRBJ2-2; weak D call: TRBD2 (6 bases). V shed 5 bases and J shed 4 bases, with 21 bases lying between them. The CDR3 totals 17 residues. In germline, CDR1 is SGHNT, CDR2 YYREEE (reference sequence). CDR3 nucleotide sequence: TGTGCCAGCAGTGAAGTCATAGTACTAGCAGGCACCGGGGAGCTGTTTTTT. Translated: CASSEVIVLAGTGELFF.

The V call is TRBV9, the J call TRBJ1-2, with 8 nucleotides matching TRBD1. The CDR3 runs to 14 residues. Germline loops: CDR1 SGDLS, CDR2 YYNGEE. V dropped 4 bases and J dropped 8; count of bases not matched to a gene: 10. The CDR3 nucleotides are TGTGCCAGCAGCCCCGGACAGGGTTTGGAAGGCTACACCTTC. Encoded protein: CASSPGQGLEGYTF.

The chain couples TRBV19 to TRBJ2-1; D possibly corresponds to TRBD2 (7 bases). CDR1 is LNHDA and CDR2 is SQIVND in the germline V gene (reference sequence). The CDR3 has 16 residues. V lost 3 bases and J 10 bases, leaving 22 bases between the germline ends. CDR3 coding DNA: TGTGCCAGTAGTATCGGGGGGCCTCAGATCTCCGGGGAGCAGTTCTTC. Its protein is CASSIGGPQISGEQFF.

The CDR3 reads CASSSTGRPDQPQHF. In DNA form, the CDR3 reads TGCGCCAGCAGCTCCACAGGGCGGCCGGATCAGCCCCAGCATTTT. This chain uses TRBV5-1 with TRBJ1-5, with a possible D match to TRBD1 (6 bases). Trimming removed 3 bases from V and 5 bases from J, with 15 bases in between. There are 15 residues in the CDR3. Germline V CDR1 and CDR2: SGHRS, YFSETQ.

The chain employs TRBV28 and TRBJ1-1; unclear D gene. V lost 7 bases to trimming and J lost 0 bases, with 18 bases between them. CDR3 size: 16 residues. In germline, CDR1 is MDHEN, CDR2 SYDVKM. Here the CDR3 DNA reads TGTGCCAGCACTCCCCGGGCCACGCAAGTGAACACTGAAGCTTTCTTT. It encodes CASTPRATQVNTEAFF.

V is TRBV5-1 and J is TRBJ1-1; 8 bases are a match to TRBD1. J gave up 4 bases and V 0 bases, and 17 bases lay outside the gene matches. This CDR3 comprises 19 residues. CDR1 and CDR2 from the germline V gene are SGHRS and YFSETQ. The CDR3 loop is CASSLAGTGSLKVVTEAFF. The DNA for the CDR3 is TGCGCCAGCAGCTTGGCGGGGACAGGCTCCCTAAAGGTGGTCACTGAAGCTTTCTTT.

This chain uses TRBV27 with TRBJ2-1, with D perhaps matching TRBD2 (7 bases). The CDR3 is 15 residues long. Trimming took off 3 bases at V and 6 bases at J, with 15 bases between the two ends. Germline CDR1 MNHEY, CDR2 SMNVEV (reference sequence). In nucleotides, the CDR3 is TGTGCCAGCAGTTTTGGAGGGGGGGGCCTCAATGAGCAGTTCTTC. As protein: CASSFGGGGLNEQFF.

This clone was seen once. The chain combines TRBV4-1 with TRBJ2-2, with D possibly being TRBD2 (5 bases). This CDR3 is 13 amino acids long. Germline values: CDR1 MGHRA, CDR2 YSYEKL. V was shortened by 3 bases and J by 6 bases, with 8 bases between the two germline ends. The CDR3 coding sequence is TGCGCCAGCAGCCAGGGGAGAGCCGGGGAGCTGTTTTTT. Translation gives CASSQGRAGELFF.

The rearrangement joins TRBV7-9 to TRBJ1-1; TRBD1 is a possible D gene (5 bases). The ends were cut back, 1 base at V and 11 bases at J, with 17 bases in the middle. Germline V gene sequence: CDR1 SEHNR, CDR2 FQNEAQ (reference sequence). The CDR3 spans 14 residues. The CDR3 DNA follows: TGTGCCAGCAGCTTAGTGTCCGGGGACGAGTGGGCTTTCTTT. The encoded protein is CASSLVSGDEWAFF.

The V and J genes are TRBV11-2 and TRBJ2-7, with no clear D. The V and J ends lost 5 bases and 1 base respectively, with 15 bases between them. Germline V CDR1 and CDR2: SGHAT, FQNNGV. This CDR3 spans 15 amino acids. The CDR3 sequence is CASSVVAGLSYEQYF. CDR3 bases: TGTGCCAGCAGCGTAGTAGCCGGCTTATCCTACGAGCAGTACTTC.

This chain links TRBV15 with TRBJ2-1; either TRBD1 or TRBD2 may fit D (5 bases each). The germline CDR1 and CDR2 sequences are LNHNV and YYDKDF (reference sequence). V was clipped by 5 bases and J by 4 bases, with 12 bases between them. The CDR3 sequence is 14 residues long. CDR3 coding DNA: TGTGCCACCAGCCCCGGGACGGTTTACAATGAGCAGTTCTTC. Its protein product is CATSPGTVYNEQFF.

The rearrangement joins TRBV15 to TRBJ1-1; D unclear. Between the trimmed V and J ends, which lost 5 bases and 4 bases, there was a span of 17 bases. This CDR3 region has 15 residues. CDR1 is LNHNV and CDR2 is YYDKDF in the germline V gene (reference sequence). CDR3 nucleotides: TGTGCCACCAGCGGACCTACTTTGGCCGGCACTGAAGCTTTCTTT. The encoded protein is CATSGPTLAGTEAFF. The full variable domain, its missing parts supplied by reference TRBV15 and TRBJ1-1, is DAMVIQNPRYQVTQFGKPVTLSCSQTLNHNVMYWYQQKSSQAPKLLFHYYDKDFNNEADTPDNFQSRRPNTSFCFLDIRSPGLGDTAMYLCATSGPTLAGTEAFFGQGTRLTVV.

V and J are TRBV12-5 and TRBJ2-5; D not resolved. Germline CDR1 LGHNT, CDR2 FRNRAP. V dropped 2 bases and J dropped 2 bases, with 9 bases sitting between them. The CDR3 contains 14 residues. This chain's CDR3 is CASGLWPRQETQYF. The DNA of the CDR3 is TGTGCTAGTGGTTTGTGGCCCAGACAAGAGACCCAGTACTTC.

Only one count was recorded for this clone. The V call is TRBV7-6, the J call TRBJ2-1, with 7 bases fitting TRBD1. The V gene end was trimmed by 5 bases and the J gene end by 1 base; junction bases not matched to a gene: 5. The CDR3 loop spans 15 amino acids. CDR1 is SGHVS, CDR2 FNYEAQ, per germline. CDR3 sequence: CASSENRGSYNEQFF. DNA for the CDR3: TGTGCCAGCAGCGAAAACAGGGGATCCTACAATGAGCAGTTCTTC.

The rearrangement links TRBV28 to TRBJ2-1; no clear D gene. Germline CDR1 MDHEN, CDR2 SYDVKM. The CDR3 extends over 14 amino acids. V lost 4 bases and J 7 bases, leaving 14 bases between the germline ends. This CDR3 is CASSSSPRDNEQFF. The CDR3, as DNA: TGTGCCAGCAGTTCCTCGCCTAGAGATAATGAGCAGTTCTTC.

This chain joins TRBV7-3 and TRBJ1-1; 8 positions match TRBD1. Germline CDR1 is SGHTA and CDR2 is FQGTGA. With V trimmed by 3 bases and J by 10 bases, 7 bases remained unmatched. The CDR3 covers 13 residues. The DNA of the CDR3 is TGTGCCAGCAGCTTTGGACAGGGCAACAGAGCTTTCTTT. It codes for CASSFGQGNRAFF.

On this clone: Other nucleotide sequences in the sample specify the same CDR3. The CDR3: CASSLEQGLTEAFF. The CDR3 DNA is TGTGCCAGCAGCTTGGAACAGGGGTTAACTGAAGCTTTCTTT. The chain employs TRBV5-4 and TRBJ1-1, with TRBD1 identical over 7 bases. Losses at the gene ends were 0 bases for V and 5 bases for J; bases not matched to a gene: 4. Germline V CDR1 and CDR2: SGHNT, YYREEE (reference sequence). This CDR3 contains 14 residues. The full variable domain, rest sourced from reference TRBV5-4 and TRBJ1-1, is ETGVTQSPTHLIKTRGQQVTLRCSSQSGHNTVSWYQQALGQGPQFIFQYYREEENGRGNFPPRFSGLQFPNYSSELNVNALELDDSALYLCASSLEQGLTEAFFGQGTRLTVV.